Here is one TCR beta chain with its context. This sample was included in a study of control samples from healthy donors and cancer patients. This table comes from immunoSEQ multiplex PCR, and its TCRdb copy is limited to in-frame clones, with some not included. This sample has roughly 59,000 clones, with 92% found just once. Germline values: CDR1 LGHDT, CDR2 YNNKEL (reference sequence). V was pared by 0 bases and J by 2 bases, with 5 bases between. The CDR3 runs to 14 residues. What was sequenced was PBMCs. The chain combines TRBV3-1 (or the pseudogene TRBV3-2) with TRBJ1-5; no reliable D call. This receptor was identified in a middle-aged man with colorectal cancer. The CDR3: CASSQDLGNQPQHF. The DNA for the CDR3 is TGTGCCAGCAGCCAAGACTTGGGCAATCAGCCCCAGCATTTT.